The text below deals with one T cell receptor beta chain. Its antigen is not identified. Assay: immunoSEQ multiplex PCR; the TCRdb copy retains only in-frame clones and omits some. The sample carries 30,000 to 40,000 clones, about 68% recorded once. The source of the sample is a study of early stage breast cancer tumors. Broader study findings: Commonly generated sequences made up most enriched TCRB sequences shared between patients. Compared with adjacent normal breast, tumors showed about 2.3-fold denser, more clonal T cells. Tumor and normal breast were distinguished via blood comparison in about 90% of the 16 patients.

CDR1 is DFQATT and CDR2 is SNEGSKA in the germline V gene (reference sequence). This CDR3 has 11 residues. Trimming stripped 7 bases from V and 7 bases from J, with 14 bases between. The sequenced material came from blood. The clonotype comes from a person aged 55 to 69 with breast cancer. V gene TRBV20-1 combines with J gene TRBJ2-7; tentatively, D is TRBD2 (5 bases). The DNA for the CDR3 is TGCAGTGGGGTCGGGGTGCGGGAGCAGTACTTC. It codes for CSGVGVREQYF.